A selection of T cell receptor beta chains follows, all from one sample in a study of response to subunit inactivated influenza vaccine. TCRdb reanalysed the RT-PCR reads using MiXCR and keeps one entry per CDR3 protein. Of about 520,000 distinct CDR3 sequences in the sample, more than 7% were seen once. The input for sequencing was PBMCs from blood, taken less than 30 months after vaccination. The origin of the receptors is a man between 50 and 69 years old who received an inactivated influenza vaccine. CDR3s include the opening cysteine and the closing phenylalanine or tryptophan. Each record gives: J gene, V gene, clone size, D gene, CDR3 DNA, CDR3 protein. The D gene is left open where the match is weak. Not every row has a clone size; where given, it reads once, few, many or a size class.

J gene: TRBJ2-5
V gene: TRBV20-1
clone size: few
D gene: -
CDR3 DNA: TGCAGTGCTAGAGAGAGACGGGTGGTAGAGACCCAGTACTTC
CDR3 protein: CSARERRVVETQYF

J gene: TRBJ2-7
V gene: TRBV30
clone size: few
D gene: TRBD2
CDR3 DNA: TGTGCCTGGACGGGGCCGGGGGGAGCGAACTTCTCCTACGAGCAGTACTTC
CDR3 protein: CAWTGPGGANFSYEQYF

J gene: TRBJ1-5
V gene: TRBV27
clone size: -
D gene: -
CDR3 DNA: TGTGCCAGCAGTTTCCAACGAGGTAATCAGCCCCAGCATTTT
CDR3 protein: CASSFQRGNQPQHF

J gene: TRBJ1-2
V gene: TRBV7-2
clone size: -
D gene: TRBD1
CDR3 DNA: TGTGCCAGCAGTTTCCACAGGGGCTATGGCTACACCTTC
CDR3 protein: CASSFHRGYGYTF

J gene: TRBJ1-6
V gene: TRBV20-1
clone size: few
D gene: -
CDR3 DNA: TGCAGTGCTAGTCGGAGGAACACTAATTCACCCCTCCACTTT
CDR3 protein: CSASRRNTNSPLHF

J gene: TRBJ1-1
V gene: TRBV2
clone size: few
D gene: TRBD1
CDR3 DNA: TGTGCCAGCGGGGGACAGGGGATGAACACTGAAGCTTTCTTT
CDR3 protein: CASGGQGMNTEAFF

J gene: TRBJ2-3
V gene: TRBV15
clone size: few
D gene: -
CDR3 DNA: TGTGCCACCAGCAGAGCACACGAGGGGGATACGCAGTATTTT
CDR3 protein: CATSRAHEGDTQYF

J gene: TRBJ1-3
V gene: TRBV5-1
clone size: few
D gene: TRBD1
CDR3 DNA: TGCGCCAGCAGCCCGGGGACAGTCTCTGGAAACACCATATATTTT
CDR3 protein: CASSPGTVSGNTIYF

J gene: TRBJ1-1
V gene: TRBV7-2
clone size: -
D gene: TRBD1
CDR3 DNA: TGTGCCAGCAGCGTCGACAGGGATACTGAAGCTTTCTTT
CDR3 protein: CASSVDRDTEAFF

J gene: TRBJ1-4
V gene: TRBV6-1
clone size: few
D gene: -
CDR3 DNA: TGTGCCAGCAGGATGGGCAGGGGTAATGAAAAACTGTTTTTT
CDR3 protein: CASRMGRGNEKLFF